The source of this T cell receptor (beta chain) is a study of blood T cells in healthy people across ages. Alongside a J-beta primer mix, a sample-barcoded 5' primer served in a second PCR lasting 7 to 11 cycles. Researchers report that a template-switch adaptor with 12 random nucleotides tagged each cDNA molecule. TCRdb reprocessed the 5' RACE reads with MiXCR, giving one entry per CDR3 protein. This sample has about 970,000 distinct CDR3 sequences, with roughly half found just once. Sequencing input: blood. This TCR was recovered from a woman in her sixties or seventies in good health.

The CDR3, as DNA: TGTGCCAGCAGTCCCTCCTCCGGACCTCAAACCTACGAGCAGTACTTC. Amino acids: CASSPSSGPQTYEQYF. This rearrangement joins TRBV27 to TRBJ2-7; D is unresolved. Between the trimmed V and J ends, which lost 5 bases and 2 bases, there was a span of 19 bases. In germline, CDR1 is MNHEY, CDR2 SMNVEV (reference sequence). This CDR3 spans 16 amino acids.